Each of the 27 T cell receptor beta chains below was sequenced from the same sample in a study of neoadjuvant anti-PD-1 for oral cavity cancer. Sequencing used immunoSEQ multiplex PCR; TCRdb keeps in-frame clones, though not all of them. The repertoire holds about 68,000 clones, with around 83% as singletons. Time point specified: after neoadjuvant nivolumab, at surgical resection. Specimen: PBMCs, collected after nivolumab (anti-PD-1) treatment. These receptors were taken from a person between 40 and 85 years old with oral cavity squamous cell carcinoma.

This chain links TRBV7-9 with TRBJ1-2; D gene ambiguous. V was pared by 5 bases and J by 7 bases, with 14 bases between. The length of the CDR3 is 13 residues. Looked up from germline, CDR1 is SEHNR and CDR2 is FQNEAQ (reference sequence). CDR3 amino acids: CASSPREGGGYTF. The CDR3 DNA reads TGTGCCAGCAGCCCAAGGGAGGGCGGTGGCTACACCTTC. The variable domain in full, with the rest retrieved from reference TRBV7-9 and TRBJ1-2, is DTGVSQNPRHKITKRGQNVTFRCDPISEHNRLYWYRQTLGQGPEFLTYFQNEAQLEKSRLLSDRFSAERPKGSFSTLEIQRTEQGDSAMYLCASSPREGGGYTFGSGTRLTVV.

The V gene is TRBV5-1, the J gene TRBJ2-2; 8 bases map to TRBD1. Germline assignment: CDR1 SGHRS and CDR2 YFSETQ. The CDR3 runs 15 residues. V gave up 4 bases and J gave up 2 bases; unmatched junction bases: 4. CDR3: CASSQGQANTGELFF. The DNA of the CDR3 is TGCGCCAGCAGCCAGGGACAGGCTAACACCGGGGAGCTGTTTTTT.

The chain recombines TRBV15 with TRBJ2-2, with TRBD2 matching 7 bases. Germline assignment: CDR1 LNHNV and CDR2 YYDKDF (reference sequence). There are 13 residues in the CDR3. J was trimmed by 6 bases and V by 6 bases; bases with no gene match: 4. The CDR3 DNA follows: TGTGCCACCAGTACCGGACTAGCCGGGGAGCTGTTTTTT. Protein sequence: CATSTGLAGELFF.

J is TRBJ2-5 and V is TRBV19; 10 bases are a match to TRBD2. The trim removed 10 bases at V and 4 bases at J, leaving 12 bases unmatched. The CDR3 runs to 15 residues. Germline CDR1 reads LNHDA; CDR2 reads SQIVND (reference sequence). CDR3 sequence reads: CATRPNSGRRETQYF. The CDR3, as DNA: TGTGCCACTCGCCCGAATAGCGGGAGGCGAGAGACCCAGTACTTC.

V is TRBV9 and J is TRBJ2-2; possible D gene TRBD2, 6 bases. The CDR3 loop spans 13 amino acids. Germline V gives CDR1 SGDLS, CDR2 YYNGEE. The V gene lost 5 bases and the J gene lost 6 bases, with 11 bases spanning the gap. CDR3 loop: CASSPGLSGELFF. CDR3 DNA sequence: TGTGCCAGCAGTCCGGGACTTTCCGGGGAGCTGTTTTTT.

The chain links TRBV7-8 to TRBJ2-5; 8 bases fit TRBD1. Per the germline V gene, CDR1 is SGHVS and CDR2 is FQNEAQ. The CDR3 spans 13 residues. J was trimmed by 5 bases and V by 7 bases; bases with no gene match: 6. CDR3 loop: CASTSGGSETQYF. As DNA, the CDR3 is TGTGCCAGCACCTCAGGGGGCAGTGAGACCCAGTACTTC.

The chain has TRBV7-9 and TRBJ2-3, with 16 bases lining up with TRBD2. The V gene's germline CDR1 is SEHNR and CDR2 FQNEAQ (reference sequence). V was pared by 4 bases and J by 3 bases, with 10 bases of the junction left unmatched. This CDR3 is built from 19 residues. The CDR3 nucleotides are TGTGCCAGCAGCTGGGACACCGGGACTAGCGGGAGGGCGACAGATACGCAGTATTTT. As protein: CASSWDTGTSGRATDTQYF. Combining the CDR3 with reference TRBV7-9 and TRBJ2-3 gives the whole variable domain DTGVSQNPRHKITKRGQNVTFRCDPISEHNRLYWYRQTLGQGPEFLTYFQNEAQLEKSRLLSDRFSAERPKGSFSTLEIQRTEQGDSAMYLCASSWDTGTSGRATDTQYFGPGTRLTVL.

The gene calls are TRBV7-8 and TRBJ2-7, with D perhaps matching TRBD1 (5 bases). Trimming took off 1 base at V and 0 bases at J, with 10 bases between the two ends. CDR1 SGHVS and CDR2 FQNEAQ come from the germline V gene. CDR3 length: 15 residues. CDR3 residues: CASSLEQGISYEQYF. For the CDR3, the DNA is TGTGCCAGCAGCTTAGAGCAGGGAATCTCCTACGAGCAGTACTTC.

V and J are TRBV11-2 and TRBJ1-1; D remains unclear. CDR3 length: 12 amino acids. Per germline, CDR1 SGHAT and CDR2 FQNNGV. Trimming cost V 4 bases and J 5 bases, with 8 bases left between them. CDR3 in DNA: TGTGCCAGCAGCTATAGTAGGACTGAAGCTTTCTTT. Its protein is CASSYSRTEAFF.

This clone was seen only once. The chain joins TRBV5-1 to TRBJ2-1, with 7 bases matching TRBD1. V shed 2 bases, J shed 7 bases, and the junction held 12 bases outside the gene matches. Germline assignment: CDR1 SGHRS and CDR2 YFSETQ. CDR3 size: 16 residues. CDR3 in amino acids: CASSFYEQGDLNEQFF. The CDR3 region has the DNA TGCGCCAGCAGCTTTTATGAGCAGGGGGATTTGAATGAGCAGTTCTTC.

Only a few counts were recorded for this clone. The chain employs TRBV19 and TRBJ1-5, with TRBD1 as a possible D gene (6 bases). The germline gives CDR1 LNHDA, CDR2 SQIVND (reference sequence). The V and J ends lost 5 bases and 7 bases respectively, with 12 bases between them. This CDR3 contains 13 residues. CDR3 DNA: TGTGCCAGTAGTGCAACAGGGAGCCAGCCCCAGCATTTT. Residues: CASSATGSQPQHF.

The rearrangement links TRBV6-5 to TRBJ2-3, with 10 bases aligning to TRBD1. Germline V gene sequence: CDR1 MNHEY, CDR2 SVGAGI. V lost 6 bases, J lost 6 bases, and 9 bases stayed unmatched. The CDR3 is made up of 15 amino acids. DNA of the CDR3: TGTGCCAGCAGCCTCCGACAGGGGGCATTGGATACGCAGTATTTT. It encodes CASSLRQGALDTQYF.

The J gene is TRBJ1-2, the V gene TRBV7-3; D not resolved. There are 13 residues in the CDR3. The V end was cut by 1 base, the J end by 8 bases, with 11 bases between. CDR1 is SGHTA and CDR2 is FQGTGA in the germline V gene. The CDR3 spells CASSLSDLGGYTF. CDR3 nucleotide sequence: TGTGCCAGCAGCTTAAGCGATCTCGGCGGCTACACCTTC.

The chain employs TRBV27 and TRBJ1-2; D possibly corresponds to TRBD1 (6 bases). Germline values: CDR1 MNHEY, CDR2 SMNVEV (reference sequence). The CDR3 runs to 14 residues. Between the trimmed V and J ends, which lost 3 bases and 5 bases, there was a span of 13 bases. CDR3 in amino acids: CASSLRGGGYGYTF. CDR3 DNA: TGTGCCAGCAGTTTGAGAGGGGGAGGGTATGGCTACACCTTC.

This chain's CDR3 is CASSSGTGLQETQYF. CDR3 nucleotides: TGTGCCAGCAGTTCCGGGACAGGGCTTCAAGAGACCCAGTACTTC. V usage is TRBV27 and J usage is TRBJ2-5; 9 positions agree with TRBD1. CDR1 is MNHEY and CDR2 is SMNVEV in the germline V gene (reference sequence). The CDR3 runs to 15 residues. The J segment lost 2 bases and the V segment lost 4 bases, leaving 5 bases of the junction unmatched.

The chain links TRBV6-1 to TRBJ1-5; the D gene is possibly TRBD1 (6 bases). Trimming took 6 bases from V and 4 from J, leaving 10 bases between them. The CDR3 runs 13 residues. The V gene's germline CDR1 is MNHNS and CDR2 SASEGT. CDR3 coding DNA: TGTGCCAGCAGCCAGCAGGGGAATCAGCCCCAGCATTTT. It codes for CASSQQGNQPQHF.

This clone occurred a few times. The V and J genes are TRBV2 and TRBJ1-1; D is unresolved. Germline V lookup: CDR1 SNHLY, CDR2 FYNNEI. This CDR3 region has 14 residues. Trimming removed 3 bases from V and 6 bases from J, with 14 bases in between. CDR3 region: CASSEFEGFAEAFF. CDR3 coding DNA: TGTGCCAGCAGTGAGTTTGAAGGGTTCGCTGAAGCTTTCTTT.

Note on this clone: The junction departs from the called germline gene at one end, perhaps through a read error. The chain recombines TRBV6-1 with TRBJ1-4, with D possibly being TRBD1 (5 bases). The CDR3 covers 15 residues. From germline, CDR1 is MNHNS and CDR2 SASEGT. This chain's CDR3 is CASSEGAGLGEKLFF. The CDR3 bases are TGTGCCAGCAGCGAAGGGGCAGGCTTGGGTGAAAAACTGTTTTTT.

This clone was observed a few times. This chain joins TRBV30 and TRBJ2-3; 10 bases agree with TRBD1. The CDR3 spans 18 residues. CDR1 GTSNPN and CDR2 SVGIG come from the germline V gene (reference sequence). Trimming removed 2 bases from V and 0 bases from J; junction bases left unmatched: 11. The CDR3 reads CAWSRLGGQGSSTDTQYF. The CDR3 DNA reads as TGTGCCTGGAGTCGCCTCGGGGGACAGGGGTCCAGCACAGATACGCAGTATTTT. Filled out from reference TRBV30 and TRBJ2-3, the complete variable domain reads SQTIHQWPATLVQPVGSPLSLECTVEGTSNPNLYWYRQAAGRGLQLLFYSVGIGQISSEVPQNLSASRPQDRQFILSSKKLLLSDSGFYLCAWSRLGGQGSSTDTQYFGPGTRLTVL.

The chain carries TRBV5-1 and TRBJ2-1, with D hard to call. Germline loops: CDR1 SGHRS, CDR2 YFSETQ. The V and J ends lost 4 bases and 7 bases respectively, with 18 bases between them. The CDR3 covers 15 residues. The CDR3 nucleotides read TGCGCCAGCAGCGAGCAGGAGTCAAATAGGAATGAGCAGTTCTTC. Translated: CASSEQESNRNEQFF.

The CDR3 is CASSEVLPGLALDEQFF. CDR3 sequence (DNA): TGTGCCAGCAGTGAAGTCCTCCCGGGACTAGCGCTGGATGAGCAGTTCTTC. The chain joins TRBV6-1 to TRBJ2-1, with TRBD2 identical over 10 bases. Germline V gene sequence: CDR1 MNHNS, CDR2 SASEGT. This CDR3 has 17 residues. With 1 base clipped from V and 8 bases from J, the junction kept 11 bases outside the gene matches.

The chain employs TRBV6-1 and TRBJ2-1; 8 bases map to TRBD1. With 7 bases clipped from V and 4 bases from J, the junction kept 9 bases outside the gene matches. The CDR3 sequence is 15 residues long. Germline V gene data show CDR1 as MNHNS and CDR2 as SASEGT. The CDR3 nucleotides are TGTGCCAGCATGCAGGACAGGGAACAATACAATGAGCAGTTCTTC. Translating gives CASMQDREQYNEQFF.

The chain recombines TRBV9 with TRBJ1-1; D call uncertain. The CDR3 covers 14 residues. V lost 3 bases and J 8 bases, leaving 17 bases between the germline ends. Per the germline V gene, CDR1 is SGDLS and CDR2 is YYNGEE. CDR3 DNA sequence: TGTGCCAGCAGCGCCAAACCCCGATTGTCGGAAGCTTTCTTT. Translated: CASSAKPRLSEAFF. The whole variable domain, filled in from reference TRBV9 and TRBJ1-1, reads DSGVTQTPKHLITATGQRVTLRCSPRSGDLSVYWYQQSLDQGLQFLIQYYNGEERAKGNILERFSAQQFPDLHSELNLSSLELGDSALYFCASSAKPRLSEAFFGQGTRLTVV.

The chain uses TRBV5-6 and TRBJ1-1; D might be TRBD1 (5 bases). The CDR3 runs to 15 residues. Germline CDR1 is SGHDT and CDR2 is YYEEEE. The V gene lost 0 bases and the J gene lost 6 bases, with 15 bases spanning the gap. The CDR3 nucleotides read TGTGCCAGCAGCTTGGGGGGGACCCTTCACGCTGAAGCTTTCTTT. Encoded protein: CASSLGGTLHAEAFF.

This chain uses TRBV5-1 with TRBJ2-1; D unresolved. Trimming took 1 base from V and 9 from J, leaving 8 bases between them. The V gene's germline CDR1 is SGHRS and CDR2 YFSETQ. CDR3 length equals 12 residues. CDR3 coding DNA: TGCGCCAGCAGCTTGTCTGGACCTGAGCAGTTCTTC. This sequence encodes CASSLSGPEQFF.

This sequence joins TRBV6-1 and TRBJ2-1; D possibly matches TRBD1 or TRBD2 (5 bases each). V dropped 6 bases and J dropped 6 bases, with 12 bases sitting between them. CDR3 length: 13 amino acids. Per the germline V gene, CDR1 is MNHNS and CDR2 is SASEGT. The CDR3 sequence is CASRMAGTNEQFF. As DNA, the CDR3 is TGTGCCAGCAGGATGGCAGGGACCAATGAGCAGTTCTTC.

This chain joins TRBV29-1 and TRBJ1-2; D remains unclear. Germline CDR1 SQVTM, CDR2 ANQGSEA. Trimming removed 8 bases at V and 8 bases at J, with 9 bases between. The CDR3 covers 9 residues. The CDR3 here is CSTTPGYTF. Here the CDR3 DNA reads TGCAGCACAACACCGGGCTACACCTTC.